This section outlines one TCR beta chain sequence together with its context. Its antigen remains unidentified. No per-base quality is available; no much larger clone lies one base away. Libraries were constructed by 5' RACE. Data came from an Illumina HiSeq 2500. A second PCR of roughly 6 to 12 cycles was performed with a sample-barcoded 5' primer and a J-beta primer mix. A unique molecular identifier was introduced onto each TCR beta cDNA molecule by a template-switch 5' adaptor carrying 12 random nucleotides. Each sample yielded at least 3 million CDR3-containing paired-end reads. First-strand cDNA synthesis was performed from all RNA using the Mint cDNA synthesis kit, with priming by a TRBC-specific oligonucleotide. Following uracil-DNA glycosylase treatment, a first 18-cycle PCR with universal primers M1SS and BC2_uni_R was performed on all cDNA. The study's own analysis went as follows. For normalization, 1 million high-quality reads, each with a distinct molecular identifier, were randomly selected from each sample. Instead of being binned into consensus sequences, reads with shared molecular identifiers were discarded. CDR3 identification, clonotype clustering and error correction used MiTCR with a Q25 quality threshold and the strictest error-elimination algorithm. A nonparametric unseen species model with Euler transformation was used to estimate a lower bound on total TCR beta diversity. TCRdb reprocessing: public reads trimmed at Q25 with fastp, clones called with MiXCR, in-frame beta chains kept. Rows are unified per CDR3 protein, each entry keeping the most common DNA and genes. TCRdb's processing, not the authors', yielded these V and J calls. Across this sample there are over 950,000 distinct CDR3 sequences, with around 54% seen only once. About a fifth of the sample lies in the top ten.

V was cut back by 0 bases and J by 2 bases, leaving a gap of 7 bases between them. Looking up the germline V gene (reference sequence) yields CDR1 GTSNPN and CDR2 SVGIG. The CDR3 runs 13 residues from the cysteine to the phenylalanine. The entry retains the CDR3 DNA only, 39 bases that are in frame from base 1. The data belong to a study of blood T cells in healthy people across ages (dated by TCRdb to the mid-2010s). For the study in its entirety: In model experiments, template switching captured about one uniquely barcoded TCR beta cDNA molecule for every two T cells. Age-related changes in TCR beta repertoire diversity were measured in the study by deep sequencing normalized with unique cDNA molecular identifiers. Donors were grouped into four age groups: young (average about 15 years), middle-aged (roughly 38), aged (over 55) and long-lived (approximately 78). Donors of different ages were randomly distributed across sequencing lanes to avoid experimental bias. The study analyzed two additional independent replicas of 1 million unique cDNA reads from the same blood draw for two donors, one aged 18 to 30 and one aged 80 or older.

Donors were a few dozen systemically healthy Caucasian individuals from Russia aged roughly 6 to 100 years. About 10 milliliters of peripheral blood were drawn from each donor into EDTA-treated Vacutainer tubes. Ficoll-Paque density-gradient centrifugation was used to isolate PBMCs, with at least 6.5 million per sample. Total RNA, at least 6 micrograms per sample, was extracted from PBMCs with Trizol reagent. Naive CD45RAhigh/CD27high T cell percentages were measured by flow cytometry on a PBMC aliquot from every donor. Results and caveats for the whole study, not just this receptor: A strong correlation was found between observed TCR beta diversity and the percentage of naive T cells measured by flow cytometry. The long-lived group showed more naive CD4+ T cells, fewer expanded clones and increased TCR diversity than the aged group, suggesting age selection. Since profiling was done on bulk unsorted PBMCs, naive and antigen-experienced compartments could not be conclusively compared. Estimates of total diversity based on one million sequenced T cells were considered lower bounds and underestimates. Because the CMV infection status of the donors was unknown, age-related changes in expanded clonotypes may potentially have been confounded. As age increased, observed TCR beta diversity per million T cells dropped in a roughly linear way, and a significant reduction was already evident by age 40.

Sample: blood. The receptor chain draws on TRBV30 and TRBJ1-2; confidence is insufficient to name the D gene. The clonotype comes from a woman aged 55-69 years in good health. The DNA sequence is TGTGCCTGGAGTGTTAAAGCAAACTATGGCTACACCTTC. It translates as CAWSVKANYGYTF.